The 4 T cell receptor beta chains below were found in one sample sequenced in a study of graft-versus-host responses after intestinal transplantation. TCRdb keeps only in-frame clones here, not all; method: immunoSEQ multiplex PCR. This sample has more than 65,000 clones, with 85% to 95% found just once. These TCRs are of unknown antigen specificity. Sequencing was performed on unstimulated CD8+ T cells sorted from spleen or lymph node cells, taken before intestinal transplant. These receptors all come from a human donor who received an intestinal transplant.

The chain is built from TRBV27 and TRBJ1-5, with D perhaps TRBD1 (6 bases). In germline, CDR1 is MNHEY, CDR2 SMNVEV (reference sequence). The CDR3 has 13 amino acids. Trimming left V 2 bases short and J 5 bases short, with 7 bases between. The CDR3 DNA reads TGTGCCAGCAGTTTAAAGGGGGATCAGCCCCAGCATTTT. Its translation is CASSLKGDQPQHF.

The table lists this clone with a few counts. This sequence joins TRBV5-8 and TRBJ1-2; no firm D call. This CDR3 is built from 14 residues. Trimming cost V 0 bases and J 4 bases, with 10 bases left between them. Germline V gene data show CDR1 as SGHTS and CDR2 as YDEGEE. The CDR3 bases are TGTGCCAGCAGCTTGGGCGGGTCGTTCTATGGCTACACCTTC. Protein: CASSLGGSFYGYTF.

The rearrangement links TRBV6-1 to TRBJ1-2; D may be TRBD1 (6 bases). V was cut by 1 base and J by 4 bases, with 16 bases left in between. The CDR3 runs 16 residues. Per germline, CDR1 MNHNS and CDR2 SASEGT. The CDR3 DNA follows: TGTGCCAGCAGTGAAGTAATTGGGGGGGCGGGCTATGGCTACACCTTC. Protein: CASSEVIGGAGYGYTF.

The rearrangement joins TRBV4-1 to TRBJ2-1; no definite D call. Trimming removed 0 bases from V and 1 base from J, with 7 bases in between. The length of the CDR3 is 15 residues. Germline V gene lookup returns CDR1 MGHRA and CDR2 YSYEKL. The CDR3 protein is CASSQETRSYNEQFF. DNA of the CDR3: TGCGCCAGCAGCCAAGAGACGCGATCCTACAATGAGCAGTTCTTC.